This T cell receptor beta chain came from a study of T cells in Graves' hyperthyroidism and ophthalmopathy. Turning to the study itself: Blood was drawn when the patient was first diagnosed and still untreated.

This clonotype was counted many times. PBMCs were sourced from roughly 10 ml fresh peripheral blood. TCR beta CDR3 sequences were amplified from RNA transcripts. RT-PCR in the first round (using the HTBI primer set) targeted the TCR CDR3. TCRdb re-analysed the multiplex PCR reads in MiXCR, keeping a single row per CDR3 protein. The sample yields some 270,000 distinct CDR3 sequences, over 20% seen once. CDR3 size: 14 residues. From germline, CDR1 is MNHEY and CDR2 SVGEGT. The V and J ends lost 7 bases and 3 bases respectively, with 16 bases between them. The clonotype originates from a woman in her forties with Graves' ophthalmopathy. Sequences were obtained from blood. The chain couples TRBV6-2 or TRBV6-3 to TRBJ2-7, with D perhaps matching TRBD2 (5 bases). The CDR3 DNA is TGTGCCAGCACTCAAAGAGCGGCGGTCTACGAGCAGTACTTC. Translating it yields CASTQRAAVYEQYF.